This T cell receptor beta chain originates from a study of blood T cell repertoires in COVID-19. The wider study: Both acute and convalescent COVID-19 samples were obtained from the United States, Italy and Spain. Nucleic acid was either cDNA or gDNA, and it came from T cells, B-cell-depleted T cells, or PBMCs.

The CDR3 totals 15 residues. Trimming left V 4 bases short and J 2 bases short, with 14 bases between. Per the germline V gene, CDR1 is SGHTA and CDR2 is FQGNSA. Original methodology: Amplification from reference gene primers served as the basis for estimated nucleated cell counts. Produced via immunoSEQ multiplex PCR; TCRdb's table is partial and in-frame only. V and J calls and clone size are as listed in that table; D and trimming were resolved from the DNA. Among about 200,000 clones, roughly 86% were seen once, and the ten largest hold around 3.1%. The genes are TRBV7-2 and TRBJ1-1; D remains unclear. The sequenced material came from peripheral blood. This receptor was obtained from a man aged 55 to 70 with acute or convalescent COVID-19. The CDR3 loop is CASSSRTHPNTEAFF. CDR3 sequence (DNA): TGTGCCAGCAGCTCCCGGACTCACCCCAACACTGAAGCTTTCTTT.